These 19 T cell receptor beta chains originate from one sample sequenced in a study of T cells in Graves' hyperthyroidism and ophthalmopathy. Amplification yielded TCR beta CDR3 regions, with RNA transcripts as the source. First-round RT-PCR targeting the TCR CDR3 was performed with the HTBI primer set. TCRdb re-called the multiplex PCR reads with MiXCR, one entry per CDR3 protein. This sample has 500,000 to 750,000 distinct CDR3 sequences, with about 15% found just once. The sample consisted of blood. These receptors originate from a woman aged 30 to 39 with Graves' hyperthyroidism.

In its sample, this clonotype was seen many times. This CDR3 reads CSARDPGGRGDIQYF. For the CDR3, the DNA is TGCAGTGCTAGAGATCCGGGCGGGAGAGGGGACATTCAGTACTTC. The rearrangement uses TRBV20-1 and TRBJ2-4; 7 positions match TRBD2. Trimming removed 0 bases from V and 8 bases from J; junction bases left unmatched: 10. Per the germline V gene, CDR1 is DFQATT and CDR2 is SNEGSKA (reference sequence). This CDR3 is 15 amino acids long.

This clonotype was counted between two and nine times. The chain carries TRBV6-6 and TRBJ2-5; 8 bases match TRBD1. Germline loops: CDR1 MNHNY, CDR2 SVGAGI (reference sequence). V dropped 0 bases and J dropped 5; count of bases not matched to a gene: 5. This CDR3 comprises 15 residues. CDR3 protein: CASSYSTGALETQYF. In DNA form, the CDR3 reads TGTGCCAGCAGTTACTCGACAGGGGCGCTGGAGACCCAGTACTTC.

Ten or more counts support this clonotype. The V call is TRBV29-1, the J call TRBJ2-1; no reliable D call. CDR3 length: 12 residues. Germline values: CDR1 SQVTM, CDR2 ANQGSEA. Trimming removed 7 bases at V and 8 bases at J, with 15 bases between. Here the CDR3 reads CSAHPVGDEQFF. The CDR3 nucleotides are TGCAGCGCTCATCCAGTTGGTGATGAGCAGTTCTTC.

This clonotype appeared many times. The CDR3 spells CASSYSRGGAFQPQHF. DNA of the CDR3: TGTGCCAGCAGTTACTCGAGAGGGGGCGCGTTTCAGCCCCAGCATTTT. The V gene is TRBV6-6, the J gene TRBJ1-5; 7 positions agree with TRBD1. J lost 6 bases, V lost 0 bases, and 8 bases had no gene match. Germline CDR1 reads MNHNY; CDR2 reads SVGAGI (reference sequence). CDR3 length: 16 residues.

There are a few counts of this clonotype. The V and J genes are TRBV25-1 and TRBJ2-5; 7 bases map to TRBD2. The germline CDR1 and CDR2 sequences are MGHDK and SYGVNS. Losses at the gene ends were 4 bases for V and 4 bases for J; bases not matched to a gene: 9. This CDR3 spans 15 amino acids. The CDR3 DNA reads TGTGCCAGCAGTGCCATGGCGGGGGACCGAGAGACCCAGTACTTC. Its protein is CASSAMAGDRETQYF.

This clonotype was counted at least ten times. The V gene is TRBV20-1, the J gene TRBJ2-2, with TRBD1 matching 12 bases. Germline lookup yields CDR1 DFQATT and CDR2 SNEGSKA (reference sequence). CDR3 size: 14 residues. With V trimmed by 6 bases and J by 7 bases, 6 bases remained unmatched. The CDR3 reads CSARDRGRFGELFF. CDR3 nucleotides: TGCAGTGCGCGGGACAGGGGGCGCTTCGGGGAGCTGTTTTTT.

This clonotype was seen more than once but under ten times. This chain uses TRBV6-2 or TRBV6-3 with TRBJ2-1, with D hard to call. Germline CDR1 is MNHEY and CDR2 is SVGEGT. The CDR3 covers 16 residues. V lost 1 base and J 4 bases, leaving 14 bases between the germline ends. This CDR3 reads CASSYYRVVYYNEQFF. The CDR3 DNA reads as TGTGCCAGCAGTTACTACCGGGTGGTATATTACAATGAGCAGTTCTTC.

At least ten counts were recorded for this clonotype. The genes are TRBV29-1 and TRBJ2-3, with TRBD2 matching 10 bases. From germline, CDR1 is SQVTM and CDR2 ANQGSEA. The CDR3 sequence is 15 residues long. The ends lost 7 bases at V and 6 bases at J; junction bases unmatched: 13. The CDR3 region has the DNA TGCAGCGGGGATACTAGCGGGACGACCAGGGATACGCAGTATTTT. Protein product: CSGDTSGTTRDTQYF.

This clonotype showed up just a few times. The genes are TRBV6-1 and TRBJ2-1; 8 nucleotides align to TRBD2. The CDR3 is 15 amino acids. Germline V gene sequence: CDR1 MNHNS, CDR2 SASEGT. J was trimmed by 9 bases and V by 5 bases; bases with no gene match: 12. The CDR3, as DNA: TGTGCCAGCAGTAAGGGGGGCGCGGGGGGAGGTGAGCAGTTCTTC. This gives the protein CASSKGGAGGGEQFF.

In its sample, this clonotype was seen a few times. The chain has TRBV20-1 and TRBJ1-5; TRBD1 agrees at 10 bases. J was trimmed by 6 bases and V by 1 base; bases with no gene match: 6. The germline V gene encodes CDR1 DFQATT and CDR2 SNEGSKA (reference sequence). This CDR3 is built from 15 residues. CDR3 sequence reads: CSARGQGAWSQPQHF. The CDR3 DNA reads TGCAGTGCTAGAGGACAGGGGGCATGGAGTCAGCCCCAGCATTTT.

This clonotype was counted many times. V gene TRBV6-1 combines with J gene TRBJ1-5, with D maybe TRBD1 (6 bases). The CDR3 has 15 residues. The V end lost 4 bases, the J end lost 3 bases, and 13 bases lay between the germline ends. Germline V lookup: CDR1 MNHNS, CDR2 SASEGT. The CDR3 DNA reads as TGTGCCAGCAGTGTAACACAGGGTAACAATCAGCCCCAGCATTTT. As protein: CASSVTQGNNQPQHF.

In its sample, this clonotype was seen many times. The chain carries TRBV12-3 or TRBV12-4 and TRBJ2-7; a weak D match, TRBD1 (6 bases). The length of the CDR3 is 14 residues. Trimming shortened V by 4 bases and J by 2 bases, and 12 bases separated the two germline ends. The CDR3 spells CASSSAGATYEQYF. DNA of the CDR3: TGTGCCAGCAGTTCCGCAGGGGCCACCTACGAGCAGTACTTC.

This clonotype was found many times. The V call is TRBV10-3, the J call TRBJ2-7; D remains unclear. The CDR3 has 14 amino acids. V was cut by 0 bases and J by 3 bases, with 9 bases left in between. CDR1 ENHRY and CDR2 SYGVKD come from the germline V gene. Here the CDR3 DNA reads TGTGCCATCAGTGAGTCTGGCCCGATCTACGAGCAGTACTTC. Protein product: CAISESGPIYEQYF.

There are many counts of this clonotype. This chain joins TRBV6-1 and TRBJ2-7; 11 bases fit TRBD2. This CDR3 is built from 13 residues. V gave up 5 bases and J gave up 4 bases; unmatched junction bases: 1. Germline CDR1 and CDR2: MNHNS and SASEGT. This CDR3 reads CASSIAGGYEQYF. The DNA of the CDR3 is TGTGCCAGCAGTATAGCGGGAGGGTACGAGCAGTACTTC.

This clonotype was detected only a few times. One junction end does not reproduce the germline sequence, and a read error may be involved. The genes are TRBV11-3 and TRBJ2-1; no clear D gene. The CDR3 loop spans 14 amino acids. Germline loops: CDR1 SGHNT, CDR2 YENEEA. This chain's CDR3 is CASSRWGSYNKQFF. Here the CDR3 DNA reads TGTGCCAGCAGCCGTTGGGGTTCCTACAATAAGCAGTTCTTC.

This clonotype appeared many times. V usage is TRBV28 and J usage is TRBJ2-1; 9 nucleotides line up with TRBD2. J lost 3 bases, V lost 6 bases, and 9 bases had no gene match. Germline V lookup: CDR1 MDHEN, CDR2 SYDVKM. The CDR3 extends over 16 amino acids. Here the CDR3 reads CASRDLAGQNYNEQFF. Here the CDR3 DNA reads TGTGCCAGCAGAGACCTAGCGGGACAAAACTACAATGAGCAGTTCTTC.

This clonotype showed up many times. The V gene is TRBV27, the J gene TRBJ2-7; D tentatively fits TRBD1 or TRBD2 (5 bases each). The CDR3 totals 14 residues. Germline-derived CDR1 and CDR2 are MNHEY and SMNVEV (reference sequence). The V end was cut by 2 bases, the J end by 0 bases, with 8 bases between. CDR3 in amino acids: CASSLGTRSYEQYF. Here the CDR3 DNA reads TGTGCCAGCAGTTTAGGGACGCGCTCCTACGAGCAGTACTTC.

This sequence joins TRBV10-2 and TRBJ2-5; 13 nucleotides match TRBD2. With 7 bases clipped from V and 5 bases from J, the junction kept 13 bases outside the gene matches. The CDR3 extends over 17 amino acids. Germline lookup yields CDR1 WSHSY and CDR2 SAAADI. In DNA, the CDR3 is TGCGCCAGCACGGACTGGACTAGCGGGGGCGATATGGAGACCCAGTACTTC. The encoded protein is CASTDWTSGGDMETQYF.

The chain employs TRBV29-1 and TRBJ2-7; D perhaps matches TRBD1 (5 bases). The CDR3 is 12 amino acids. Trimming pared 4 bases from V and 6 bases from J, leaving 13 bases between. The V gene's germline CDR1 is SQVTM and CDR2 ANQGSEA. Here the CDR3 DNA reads TGCAGCGTTGGGATTGGGGCACGCGAGCAGTACTTC. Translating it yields CSVGIGAREQYF.